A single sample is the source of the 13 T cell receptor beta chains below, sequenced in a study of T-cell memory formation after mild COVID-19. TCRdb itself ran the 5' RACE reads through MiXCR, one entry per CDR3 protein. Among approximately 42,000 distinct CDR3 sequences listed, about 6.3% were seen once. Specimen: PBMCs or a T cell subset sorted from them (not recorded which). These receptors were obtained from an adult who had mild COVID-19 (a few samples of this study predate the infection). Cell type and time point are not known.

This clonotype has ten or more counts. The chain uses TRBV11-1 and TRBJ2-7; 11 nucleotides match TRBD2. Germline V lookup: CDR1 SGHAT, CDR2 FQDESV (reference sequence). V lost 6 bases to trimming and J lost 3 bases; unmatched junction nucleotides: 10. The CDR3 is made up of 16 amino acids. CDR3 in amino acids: CASSRPYSGGDYEQYF. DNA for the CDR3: TGTGCCAGCAGTCGGCCGTATAGCGGGGGGGACTACGAGCAGTACTTC.

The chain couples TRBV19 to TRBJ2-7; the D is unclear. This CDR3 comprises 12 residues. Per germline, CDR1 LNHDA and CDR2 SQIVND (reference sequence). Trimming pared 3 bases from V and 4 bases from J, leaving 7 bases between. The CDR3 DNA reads TGTGCCAGTAGTATGGGCGCTTACGAGCAGTACTTC. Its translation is CASSMGAYEQYF.

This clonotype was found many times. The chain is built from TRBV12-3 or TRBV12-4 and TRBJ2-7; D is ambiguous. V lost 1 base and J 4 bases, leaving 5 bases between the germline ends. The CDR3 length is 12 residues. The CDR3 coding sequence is TGTGCCAGCAGTTTAGTTTTTTACGAGCAGTACTTC. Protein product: CASSLVFYEQYF.

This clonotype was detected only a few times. CDR3 bases: TGTGCCATCAGTGAGCCGGGAGGCCTAGTGGATGGCTACACCTTC. It yields the protein CAISEPGGLVDGYTF. The V call is TRBV10-3, the J call TRBJ1-2; D is unresolved. CDR3 length equals 15 residues. Germline assignment: CDR1 ENHRY and CDR2 SYGVKD. Trimming shortened V by 2 bases and J by 6 bases, and 16 bases separated the two germline ends.

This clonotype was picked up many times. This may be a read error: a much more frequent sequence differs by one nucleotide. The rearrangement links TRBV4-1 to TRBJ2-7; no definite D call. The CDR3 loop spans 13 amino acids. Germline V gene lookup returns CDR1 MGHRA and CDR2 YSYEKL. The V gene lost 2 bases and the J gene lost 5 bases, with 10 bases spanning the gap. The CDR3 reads CASSQPTGDEQYF. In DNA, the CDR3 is TGCGCCAGCAGCCAACCGACTGGGGACGAGCAGTACTTC.

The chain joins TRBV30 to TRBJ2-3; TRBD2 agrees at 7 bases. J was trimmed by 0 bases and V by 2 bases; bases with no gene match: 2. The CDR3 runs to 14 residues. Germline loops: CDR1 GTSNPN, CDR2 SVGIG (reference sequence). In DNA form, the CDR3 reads TGTGCCTGGAGTCGCGGGGGTAGCACAGATACGCAGTATTTT. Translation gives CAWSRGGSTDTQYF.

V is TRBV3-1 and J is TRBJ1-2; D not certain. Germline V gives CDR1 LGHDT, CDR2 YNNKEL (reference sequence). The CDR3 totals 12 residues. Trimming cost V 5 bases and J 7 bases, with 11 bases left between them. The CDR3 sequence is CASSSGVGGYTF. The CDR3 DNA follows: TGTGCCAGCAGCTCTGGGGTCGGTGGCTACACCTTC.

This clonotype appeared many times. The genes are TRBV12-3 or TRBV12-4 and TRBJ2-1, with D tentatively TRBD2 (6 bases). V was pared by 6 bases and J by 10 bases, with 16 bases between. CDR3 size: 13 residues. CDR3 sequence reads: CASRPSLGREQFF. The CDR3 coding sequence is TGTGCCAGCAGACCCTCCCTAGGGAGGGAGCAGTTCTTC.

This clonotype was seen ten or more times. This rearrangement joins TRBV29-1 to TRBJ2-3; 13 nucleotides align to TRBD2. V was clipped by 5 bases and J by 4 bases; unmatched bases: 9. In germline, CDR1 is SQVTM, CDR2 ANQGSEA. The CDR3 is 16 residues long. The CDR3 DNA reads TGCAGCGTTACCGGGACTAGCGGGGTATTTGCAGATACGCAGTATTTT. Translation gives CSVTGTSGVFADTQYF.

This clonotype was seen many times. DNA for the CDR3: TGTGCCAGCAGTTACTGGGGGGTAAGCACTGAAGCTTTCTTT. It translates to CASSYWGVSTEAFF. The chain couples TRBV6-5 to TRBJ1-1; D is possibly TRBD1 (5 bases). The germline CDR1 and CDR2 sequences are MNHEY and SVGAGI. Trimming pared 1 base from V and 4 bases from J, leaving 10 bases between. The CDR3 length is 14 residues.

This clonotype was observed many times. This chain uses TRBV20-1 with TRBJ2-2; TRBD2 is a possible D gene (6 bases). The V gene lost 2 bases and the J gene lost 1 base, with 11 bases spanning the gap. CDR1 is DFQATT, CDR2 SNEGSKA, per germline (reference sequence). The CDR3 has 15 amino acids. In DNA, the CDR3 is TGCAGTGCTAGACCCGGGAGAGTGAACACCGGGGAGCTGTTTTTT. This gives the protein CSARPGRVNTGELFF.

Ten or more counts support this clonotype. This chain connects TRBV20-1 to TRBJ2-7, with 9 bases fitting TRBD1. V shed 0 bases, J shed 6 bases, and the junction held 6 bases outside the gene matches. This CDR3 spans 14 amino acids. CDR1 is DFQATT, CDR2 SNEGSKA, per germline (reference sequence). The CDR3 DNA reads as TGCAGTGCTAGAGATGGGACAGGGACGGCCGAGCAGTACTTC. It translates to CSARDGTGTAEQYF.

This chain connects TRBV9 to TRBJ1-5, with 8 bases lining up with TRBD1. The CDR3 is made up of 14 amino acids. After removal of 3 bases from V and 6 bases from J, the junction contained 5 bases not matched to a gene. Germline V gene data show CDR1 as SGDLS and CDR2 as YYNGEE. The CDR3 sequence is CASSGGQGFQPQHF. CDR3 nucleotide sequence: TGTGCCAGCAGCGGAGGACAGGGTTTTCAGCCCCAGCATTTT.